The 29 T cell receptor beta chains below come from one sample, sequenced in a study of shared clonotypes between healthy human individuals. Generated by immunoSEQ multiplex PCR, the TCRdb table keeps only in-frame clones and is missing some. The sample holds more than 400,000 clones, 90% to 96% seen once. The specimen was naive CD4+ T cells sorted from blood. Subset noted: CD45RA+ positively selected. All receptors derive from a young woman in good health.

CDR3 sequence (DNA): TGTGCCATCAGTGAGTTGAAACAGGGGGAGACCCAGTACTTC. This translates into CAISELKQGETQYF. J is TRBJ2-5 and V is TRBV10-3; TRBD1 matches at 7 bases. Germline values: CDR1 ENHRY, CDR2 SYGVKD. Trimming at V came to 1 base and at J to 5 bases, leaving 4 bases not matched to a gene. The length of the CDR3 is 14 residues.

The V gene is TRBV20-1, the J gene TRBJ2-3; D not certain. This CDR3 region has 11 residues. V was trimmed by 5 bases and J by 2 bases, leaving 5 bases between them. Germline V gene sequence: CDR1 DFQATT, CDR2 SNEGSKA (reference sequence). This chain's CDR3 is CSARATDTQYF. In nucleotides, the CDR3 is TGCAGTGCTCGTGCCACAGATACGCAGTATTTT.

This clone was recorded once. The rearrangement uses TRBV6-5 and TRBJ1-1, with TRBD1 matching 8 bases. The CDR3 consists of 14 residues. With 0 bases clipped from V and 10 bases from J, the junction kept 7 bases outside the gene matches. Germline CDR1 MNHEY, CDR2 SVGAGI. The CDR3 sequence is CASSYSSDRGRAFF. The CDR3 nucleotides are TGTGCCAGCAGTTACTCTTCAGACAGGGGTAGAGCTTTCTTT.

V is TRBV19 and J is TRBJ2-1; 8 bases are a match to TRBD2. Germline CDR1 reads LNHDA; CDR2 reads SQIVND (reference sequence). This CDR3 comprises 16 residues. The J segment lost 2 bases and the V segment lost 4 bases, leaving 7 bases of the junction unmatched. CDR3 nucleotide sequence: TGTGCCAGTAGTAATCAAGCGGGAGCCCCCTACAATGAGCAGTTCTTC. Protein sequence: CASSNQAGAPYNEQFF.

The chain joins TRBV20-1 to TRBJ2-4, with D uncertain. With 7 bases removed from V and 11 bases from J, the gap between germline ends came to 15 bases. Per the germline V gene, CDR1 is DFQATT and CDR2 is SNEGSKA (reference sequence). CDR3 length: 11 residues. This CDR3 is CSGRSGRLQYF. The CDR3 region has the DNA TGCAGTGGCCGTTCCGGGCGTCTTCAGTACTTC.

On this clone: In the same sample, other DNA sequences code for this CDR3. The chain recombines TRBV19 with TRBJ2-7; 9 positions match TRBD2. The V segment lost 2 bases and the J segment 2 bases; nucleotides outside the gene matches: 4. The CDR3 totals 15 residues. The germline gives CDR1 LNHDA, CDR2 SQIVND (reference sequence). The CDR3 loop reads CASSILAGGPYEQYF. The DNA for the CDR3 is TGTGCCAGTAGTATACTGGCGGGAGGGCCCTACGAGCAGTACTTC.

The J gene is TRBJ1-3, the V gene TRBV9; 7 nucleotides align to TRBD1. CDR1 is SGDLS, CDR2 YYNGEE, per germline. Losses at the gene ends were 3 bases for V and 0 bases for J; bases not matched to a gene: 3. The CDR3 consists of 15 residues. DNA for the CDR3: TGTGCCAGCAGCGGAGGGACAGTCTCTGGAAACACCATATATTTT. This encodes CASSGGTVSGNTIYF.

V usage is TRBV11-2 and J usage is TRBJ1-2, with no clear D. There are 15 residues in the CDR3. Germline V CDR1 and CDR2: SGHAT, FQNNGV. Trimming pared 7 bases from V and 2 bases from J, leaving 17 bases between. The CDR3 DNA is TGTGCCAGCACCCCCGCGGGATCGAAAAACTATGGCTACACCTTC. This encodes CASTPAGSKNYGYTF.

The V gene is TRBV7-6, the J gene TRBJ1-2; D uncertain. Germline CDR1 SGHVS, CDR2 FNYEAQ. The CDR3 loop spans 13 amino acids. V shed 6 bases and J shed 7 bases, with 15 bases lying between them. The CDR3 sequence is CASSQGRASGYTF. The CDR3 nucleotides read TGTGCCAGCAGTCAAGGACGGGCAAGTGGCTACACCTTC. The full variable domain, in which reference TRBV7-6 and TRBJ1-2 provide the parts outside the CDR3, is GAGVSQSPRYKVTKRGQDVALRCDPISGHVSLYWYRQALGQGPEFLTYFNYEAQQDKSGLPNDRFSAERPEGSISTLTIQRTEQRDSAMYRCASSQGRASGYTFGSGTRLTVV.

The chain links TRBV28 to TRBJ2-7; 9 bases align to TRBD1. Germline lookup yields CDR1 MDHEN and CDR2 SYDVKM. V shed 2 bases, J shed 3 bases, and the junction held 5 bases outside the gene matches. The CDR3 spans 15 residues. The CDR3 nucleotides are TGTGCCAGCAGTTTAGGGGACAGGGTTTACTACGAGCAGTACTTC. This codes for CASSLGDRVYYEQYF. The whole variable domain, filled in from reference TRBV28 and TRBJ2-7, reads DVKVTQSSRYLVKRTGEKVFLECVQDMDHENMFWYRQDPGLGLRLIYFSYDVKMKEKGDIPEGYSVSREKKERFSLILESASTNQTSMYLCASSLGDRVYYEQYFGPGTRLTVT.

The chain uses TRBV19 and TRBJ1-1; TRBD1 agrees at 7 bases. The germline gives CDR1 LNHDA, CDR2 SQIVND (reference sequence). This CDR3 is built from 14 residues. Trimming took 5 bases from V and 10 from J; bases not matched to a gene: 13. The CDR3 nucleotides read TGTGCCAGTAGTGTAGCCCGAACAGGGGAAGGAGCTTTCTTT. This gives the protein CASSVARTGEGAFF.

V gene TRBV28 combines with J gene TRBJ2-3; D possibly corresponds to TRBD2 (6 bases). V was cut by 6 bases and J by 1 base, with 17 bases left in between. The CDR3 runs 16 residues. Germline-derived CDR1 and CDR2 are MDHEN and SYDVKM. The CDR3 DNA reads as TGTGCCAGCAGCGACGGTGGAGGGCCCCGCACAGATACGCAGTATTTT. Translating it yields CASSDGGGPRTDTQYF.

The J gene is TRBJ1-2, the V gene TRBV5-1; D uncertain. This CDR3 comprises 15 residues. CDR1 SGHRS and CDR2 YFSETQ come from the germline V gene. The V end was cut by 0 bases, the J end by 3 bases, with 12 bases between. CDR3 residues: CASSLGPVGDYGYTF. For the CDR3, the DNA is TGCGCCAGCAGCTTGGGTCCGGTGGGAGACTATGGCTACACCTTC.

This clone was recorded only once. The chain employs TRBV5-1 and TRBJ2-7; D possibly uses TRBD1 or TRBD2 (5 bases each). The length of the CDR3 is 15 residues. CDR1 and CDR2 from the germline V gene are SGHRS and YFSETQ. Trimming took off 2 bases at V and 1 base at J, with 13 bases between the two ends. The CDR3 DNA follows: TGCGCCAGCAGCTTAGAGGGGAAATCATCCTACGAGCAGTACTTC. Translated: CASSLEGKSSYEQYF. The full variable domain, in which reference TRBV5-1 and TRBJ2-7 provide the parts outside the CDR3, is KAGVTQTPRYLIKTRGQQVTLSCSPISGHRSVSWYQQTPGQGLQFLFEYFSETQRNKGNFPGRFSGRQFSNSRSEMNVSTLELGDSALYLCASSLEGKSSYEQYFGPGTRLTVT.

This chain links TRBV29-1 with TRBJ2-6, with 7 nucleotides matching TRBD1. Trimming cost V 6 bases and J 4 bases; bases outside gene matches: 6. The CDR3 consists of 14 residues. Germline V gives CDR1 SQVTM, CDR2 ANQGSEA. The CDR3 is CSVRQGPGANVLTF. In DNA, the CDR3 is TGCAGCGTCCGACAGGGTCCCGGGGCCAACGTCCTGACTTTC. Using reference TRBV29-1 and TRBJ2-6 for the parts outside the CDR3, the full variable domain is SAVISQKPSRDICQRGTSLTIQCQVDSQVTMMFWYRQQPGQSLTLIATANQGSEATYESGFVIDKFPISRPNLTFSTLTVSNMSPEDSSIYLCSVRQGPGANVLTFGAGSRLTVL.

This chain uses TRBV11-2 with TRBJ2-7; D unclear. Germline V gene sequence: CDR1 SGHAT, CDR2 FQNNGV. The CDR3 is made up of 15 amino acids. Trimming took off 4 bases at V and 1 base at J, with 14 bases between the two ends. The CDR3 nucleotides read TGTGCCAGCAGCTCTCTAGTTGGACCGTCCTACGAGCAGTACTTC. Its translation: CASSSLVGPSYEQYF.

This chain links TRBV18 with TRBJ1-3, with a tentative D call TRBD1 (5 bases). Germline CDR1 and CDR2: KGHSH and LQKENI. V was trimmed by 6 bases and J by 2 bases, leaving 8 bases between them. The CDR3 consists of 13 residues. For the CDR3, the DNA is TGTGCCAGCTCTGGGACTCCTGGAAACACCATATATTTT. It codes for CASSGTPGNTIYF.

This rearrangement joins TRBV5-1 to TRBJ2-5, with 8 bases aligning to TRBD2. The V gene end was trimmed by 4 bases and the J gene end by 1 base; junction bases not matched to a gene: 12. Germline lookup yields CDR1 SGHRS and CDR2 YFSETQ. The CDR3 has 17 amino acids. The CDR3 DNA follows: TGCGCCAGCAGCCCCCGGACTAGCTTTACCGTCCAAGAGACCCAGTACTTC. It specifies CASSPRTSFTVQETQYF.

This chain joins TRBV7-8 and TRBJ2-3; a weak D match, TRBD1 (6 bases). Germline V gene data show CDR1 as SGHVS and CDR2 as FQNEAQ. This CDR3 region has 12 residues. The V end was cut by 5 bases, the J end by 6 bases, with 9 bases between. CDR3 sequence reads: CASSPDRDTQYF. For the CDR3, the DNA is TGTGCCAGCAGCCCAGACAGGGATACGCAGTATTTT.

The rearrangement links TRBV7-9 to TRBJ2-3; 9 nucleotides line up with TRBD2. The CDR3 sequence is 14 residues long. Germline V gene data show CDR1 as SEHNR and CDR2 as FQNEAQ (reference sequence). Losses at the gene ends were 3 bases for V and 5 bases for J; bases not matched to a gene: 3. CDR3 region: CASSFLAGVDTQYF. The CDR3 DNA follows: TGTGCCAGCAGCTTTTTAGCGGGAGTAGATACGCAGTATTTT.

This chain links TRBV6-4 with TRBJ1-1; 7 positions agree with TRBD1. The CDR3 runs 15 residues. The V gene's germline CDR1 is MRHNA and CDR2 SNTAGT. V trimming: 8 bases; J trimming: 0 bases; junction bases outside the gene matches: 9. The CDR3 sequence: CASQERQGLNTEAFF. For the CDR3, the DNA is TGTGCCAGCCAGGAGAGACAGGGCCTGAACACTGAAGCTTTCTTT.

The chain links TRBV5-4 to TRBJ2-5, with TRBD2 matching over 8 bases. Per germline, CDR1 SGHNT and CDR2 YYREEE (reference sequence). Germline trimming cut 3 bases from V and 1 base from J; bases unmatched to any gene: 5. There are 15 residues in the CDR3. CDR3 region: CASSSQAGAQETQYF. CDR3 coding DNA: TGTGCCAGCAGCTCTCAAGCGGGAGCCCAAGAGACCCAGTACTTC.

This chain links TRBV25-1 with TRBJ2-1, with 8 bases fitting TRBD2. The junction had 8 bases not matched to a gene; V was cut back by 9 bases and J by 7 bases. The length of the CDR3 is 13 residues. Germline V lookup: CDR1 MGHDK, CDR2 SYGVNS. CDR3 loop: CASGGTRINEQFF. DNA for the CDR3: TGTGCCAGTGGAGGGACTAGAATTAATGAGCAGTTCTTC.

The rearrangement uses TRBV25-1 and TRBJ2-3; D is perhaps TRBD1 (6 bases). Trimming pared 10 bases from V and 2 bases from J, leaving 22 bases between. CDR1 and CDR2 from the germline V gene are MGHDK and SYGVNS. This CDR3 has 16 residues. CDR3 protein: CATQTKGDITTDTQYF. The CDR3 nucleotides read TGTGCCACCCAAACAAAGGGGGATATTACCACAGATACGCAGTATTTT.

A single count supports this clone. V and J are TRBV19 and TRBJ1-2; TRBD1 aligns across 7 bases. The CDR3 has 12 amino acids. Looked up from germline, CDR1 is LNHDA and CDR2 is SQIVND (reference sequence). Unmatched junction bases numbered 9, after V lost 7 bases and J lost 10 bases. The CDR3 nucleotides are TGTGCCAGTACGGACAGGCCTCTGGACTACACCTTC. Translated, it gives CASTDRPLDYTF.

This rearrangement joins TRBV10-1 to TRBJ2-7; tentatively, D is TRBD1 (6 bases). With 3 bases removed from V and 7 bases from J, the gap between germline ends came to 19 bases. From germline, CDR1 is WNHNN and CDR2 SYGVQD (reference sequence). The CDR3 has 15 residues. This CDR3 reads CASSDSLEGVGEQYF. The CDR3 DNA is TGCGCCAGCAGTGATTCCCTAGAGGGGGTGGGAGAGCAGTACTTC.

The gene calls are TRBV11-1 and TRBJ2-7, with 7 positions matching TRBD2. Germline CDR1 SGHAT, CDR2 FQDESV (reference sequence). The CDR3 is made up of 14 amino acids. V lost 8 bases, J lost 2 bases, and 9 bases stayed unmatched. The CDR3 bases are TGTGCCAGCCAAAACGCGGGACTAACCTACGAGCAGTACTTC. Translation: CASQNAGLTYEQYF.

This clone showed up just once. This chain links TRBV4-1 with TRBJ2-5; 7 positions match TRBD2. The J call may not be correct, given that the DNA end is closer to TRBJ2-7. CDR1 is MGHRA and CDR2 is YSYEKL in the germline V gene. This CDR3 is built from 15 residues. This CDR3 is CASSEGGLVGYEQYF. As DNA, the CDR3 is TGCGCCAGCAGCGAAGGCGGACTAGTAGGCTACGAGCAGTACTTC.

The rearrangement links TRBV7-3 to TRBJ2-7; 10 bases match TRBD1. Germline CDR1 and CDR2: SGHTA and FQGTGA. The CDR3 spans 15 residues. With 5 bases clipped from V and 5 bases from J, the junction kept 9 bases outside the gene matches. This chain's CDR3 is CASSPAGTGAHEQYF. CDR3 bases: TGTGCCAGCAGCCCAGCCGGGACAGGGGCCCACGAGCAGTACTTC.